The 18 T cell receptor beta chains reported below all come from one sample, sequenced in a study of early T cells in non-severe SARS-CoV-2 infection. TCRdb called the 5' RACE reads again in MiXCR, with one record for every CDR3 protein. The sample has roughly 52,000 distinct CDR3 sequences, roughly 6% seen once. Sequencing was performed on whole blood, taken at baseline. The receptors here all came from an adult who was a healthcare worker with PCR-confirmed SARS-CoV-2 infection or an uninfected control (not recorded which).

This clonotype was detected a few times. The chain recombines TRBV25-1 with TRBJ2-3; TRBD2 matches at 10 bases. This CDR3 spans 15 amino acids. Per germline, CDR1 MGHDK and CDR2 SYGVNS. Losses at the gene ends were 4 bases for V and 2 bases for J; bases not matched to a gene: 3. The CDR3 DNA reads as TGTGCCAGCAGTGCTCTAGCGGGGGACACAGATACGCAGTATTTT. Its protein product is CASSALAGDTDTQYF.

Ten or more counts support this clonotype. This chain joins TRBV4-3 and TRBJ2-3; D may be TRBD2 (7 bases). Looked up from germline, CDR1 is LGHNA and CDR2 is YSLEER. V lost 0 bases and J 4 bases, leaving 17 bases between the germline ends. This CDR3 has 17 residues. CDR3 amino acids: CASSQEIHDGGPDTQYF. CDR3 DNA sequence: TGCGCCAGCAGCCAAGAAATCCATGACGGGGGGCCAGATACGCAGTATTTT.

CDR3 protein: CASSTTLLAGAYNEQFF. CDR3 nucleotides: TGTGCCAGCAGCACAACCCTCCTAGCGGGGGCTTACAATGAGCAGTTCTTC. The chain uses TRBV11-2 and TRBJ2-1; 10 nucleotides line up with TRBD2. V dropped 5 bases and J dropped 4; count of bases not matched to a gene: 11. Germline loops: CDR1 SGHAT, CDR2 FQNNGV. The CDR3 is made up of 17 amino acids. Full variable domain (outside the CDR3, taken from reference TRBV11-2 and TRBJ2-1): EAGVAQSPRYKIIEKRQSVAFWCNPISGHATLYWYQQILGQGPKLLIQFQNNGVVDDSQLPKDRFSAERLKGVDSTLKIQPAKLEDSAVYLCASSTTLLAGAYNEQFFGPGTRLTVL.

This clonotype turned up a few times. The genes are TRBV9 and TRBJ1-6; the D gene is possibly TRBD1 (6 bases). Germline CDR1 and CDR2: SGDLS and YYNGEE. The CDR3 has 16 amino acids. V lost 4 bases, J lost 5 bases, and 16 bases lay in between. The CDR3 region has the DNA TGTGCCAGCAGCCAATACAGGGATCGGGATAATTCACCCCTCCACTTT. Translation gives CASSQYRDRDNSPLHF.

This clonotype has more than one count but fewer than ten. The chain recombines TRBV6-2 or TRBV6-3 with TRBJ2-5, with TRBD1 identical over 7 bases. This CDR3 is 14 amino acids long. Germline V gene lookup returns CDR1 MNHEY and CDR2 SVGEGT. Trimming at V came to 2 bases and at J to 2 bases, leaving 2 bases not matched to a gene. CDR3 bases: TGTGCCAGCAGTTACAGGGGGCGACAAGAGACCCAGTACTTC. This codes for CASSYRGRQETQYF.

This clonotype was seen many times. The genes are TRBV4-3 and TRBJ1-1, with D hard to call. V was trimmed by 4 bases and J by 0 bases, leaving 12 bases between them. The CDR3 is made up of 15 amino acids. Germline loops: CDR1 LGHNA, CDR2 YSLEER. Here the CDR3 reads CASSRNDVMNTEAFF. The CDR3 region has the DNA TGCGCCAGCAGCCGGAACGATGTTATGAACACTGAAGCTTTCTTT.

This chain links TRBV5-1 with TRBJ1-4; D not resolved. The CDR3 sequence is 15 residues long. In germline, CDR1 is SGHRS, CDR2 YFSETQ. The ends were cut back, 0 bases at V and 6 bases at J, with 12 bases in the middle. The CDR3 sequence: CASSLDTGRHEKLFF. The CDR3 coding sequence is TGCGCCAGCAGCTTGGATACCGGCAGGCATGAAAAACTGTTTTTT.

This clonotype was observed a few times. V usage is TRBV19 and J usage is TRBJ2-7; 8 bases align to TRBD2. This CDR3 has 14 residues. Germline lookup yields CDR1 LNHDA and CDR2 SQIVND (reference sequence). V gave up 4 bases and J gave up 1 base; unmatched junction bases: 3. In DNA, the CDR3 is TGTGCCAGTAGTAAGGAGCGGGGGTCCTACGAGCAGTACTTC. It codes for CASSKERGSYEQYF.

V is TRBV5-4 and J is TRBJ1-4, with D unclear. V gave up 2 bases and J gave up 5 bases, with 10 bases separating them. The V gene's germline CDR1 is SGHNT and CDR2 YYREEE (reference sequence). CDR3 size: 14 residues. The CDR3 region has the DNA TGTGCCAGCAGCTTCGACCCGCACAATGAAAAACTGTTTTTT. Its protein is CASSFDPHNEKLFF.

In this sample, this clonotype turned up once. Being one base from a much bigger clone, this may be a read error. The chain has TRBV5-1 and TRBJ1-3, with D maybe TRBD1 (5 bases). The CDR3 is made up of 15 amino acids. CDR1 and CDR2 (germline): SGHRS, YFSETQ. The CDR3 is CASSWAQGSENTIYF. The CDR3 DNA reads as TGCGCCAGCAGCTGGGCCCAGGGTTCTGAAAACACCATATATTTT.

This clonotype was counted many times. The J gene is TRBJ1-3, the V gene TRBV11-3; D is uncertain. The V end lost 1 base, the J end lost 3 bases, and 4 bases lay between the germline ends. Per germline, CDR1 SGHNT and CDR2 YENEEA. There are 13 residues in the CDR3. The CDR3 sequence: CASSLGLGNTIYF. The CDR3, as DNA: TGTGCCAGCAGCTTAGGGCTTGGAAACACCATATATTTT.

This clonotype occurred many times. The V call is TRBV6-2 or TRBV6-3, the J call TRBJ2-3; no clear D gene. This CDR3 contains 11 residues. V lost 6 bases to trimming and J lost 5 bases, with 6 bases between them. CDR1 and CDR2 (germline): MNHEY, SVGEGT. CDR3 loop: CASSRQDTQYF. CDR3 nucleotides: TGTGCCAGCAGCCGACAAGATACGCAGTATTTT.

This clonotype was counted many times. The chain uses TRBV7-3 and TRBJ1-1; 7 positions match TRBD1. Germline V gene data show CDR1 as SGHTA and CDR2 as FQGTGA. This CDR3 spans 14 amino acids. V was clipped by 4 bases and J by 6 bases; unmatched bases: 8. The CDR3 bases are TGTGCCAGCAGCTCTTACAGGGGTCGGCCTGAAGCTTTCTTT. Translating gives CASSSYRGRPEAFF.

This clonotype was counted many times. This chain links TRBV12-3 or TRBV12-4 with TRBJ1-1, with D tentatively TRBD1 (5 bases). The V gene lost 5 bases and the J gene lost 10 bases, with 20 bases spanning the gap. The CDR3 has 14 residues. Here the CDR3 reads CASSPTTALFRAFF. CDR3 nucleotide sequence: TGTGCCAGCAGTCCCACGACAGCCCTTTTCCGAGCTTTCTTT.

The rearrangement links TRBV6-5 to TRBJ2-5; D gene ambiguous. The CDR3 spans 13 residues. Germline V CDR1 and CDR2: MNHEY, SVGAGI. V was shortened by 5 bases and J by 1 base, with 8 bases between the two germline ends. The CDR3, as DNA: TGTGCCAGCAGTCCACGAATCCAAGAGACCCAGTACTTC. It specifies CASSPRIQETQYF.

This clonotype was recorded many times. The chain links TRBV6-2 or TRBV6-3 to TRBJ1-6, with 8 bases identical to TRBD1. V gave up 8 bases and J gave up 7 bases; unmatched junction bases: 7. This CDR3 region has 14 residues. Germline V gene data show CDR1 as MNHEY and CDR2 as SVGEGT. Here the CDR3 reads CASSLTGENSPLHF. The CDR3 DNA reads TGTGCCAGCTCCTTGACAGGGGAAAATTCACCCCTCCACTTT.

This clonotype occurred a few times. CDR3 nucleotides: TGTGCCAGCAGCTTAGGGGGAACAGGGCCCCAGCATTTT. Its protein is CASSLGGTGPQHF. This chain links TRBV7-8 with TRBJ1-5; D may be TRBD1 (5 bases). Germline CDR1 SGHVS, CDR2 FQNEAQ. Trimming removed 1 base at V and 9 bases at J, with 10 bases between. The CDR3 totals 13 residues.

This clonotype was counted a few times. This sequence joins TRBV29-1 and TRBJ1-2; D is uncertain. The CDR3 is 15 amino acids. CDR1 is SQVTM and CDR2 is ANQGSEA in the germline V gene. V lost 5 bases, J lost 0 bases, and 16 bases lay in between. CDR3 amino acids: CSVITGYRTNYGYTF. The CDR3 bases are TGCAGCGTTATTACCGGCTACAGAACTAACTATGGCTACACCTTC.